The clone carrying this TCR beta chain was seen a few times. This sample is part of a study of cytomegalovirus exposure and HLA in healthy donors. Primers included in the PCR were 60 Vbeta and 13 Jbeta primers. Produced via immunoSEQ multiplex PCR; TCRdb's table is partial and in-frame only. The sample has about 190,000 clones, almost 75% seen once. The CDR3 runs to 16 residues. This sequence joins TRBV12-2 and TRBJ2-5; TRBD2 is the table's D call and was not checked against the DNA. TRBV12-2 is recorded as a pseudogene. The sequenced sample consisted of PBMCs. The sequence came from a woman aged 25-40 years in good health and CMV-seropositive. The CDR3 protein is CASRLETSGSQETQYF. The CDR3 DNA reads as TGTGCAAGTCGCTTAGAGACTAGCGGGAGCCAAGAGACCCAGTACTTC.